The T cell receptor (beta chain) under discussion was sequenced for a study of Ad26.COV2.S vaccination and SARS-CoV-2 variants. Whole-study results and caveats: Measures of TCR breadth and depth may have fallen short of total T cell responses.

Treatment reported: around 19 received Ad26.COV2.S at low or high dose, single or two shots; roughly 5 received placebo; per-sample allocation not given. Collection of samples fell on day 63 after the first vaccine or placebo injection. Based in Boston, the donor was an adult of 18-55 years. An Ad26 vector expressing Wuhan-strain SARS-CoV-2 spike served as the vaccine. The protocol was immunoSEQ multiplex PCR, while the TCRdb copy is restricted to in-frame clones and leaves out a portion. Among some 350,000 clones listed, roughly 88% were seen once. V shed 5 bases and J 2 bases; nucleotides not matched to a gene: 11. Germline V lookup: CDR1 SGHTA, CDR2 FQGTGA. The CDR3 runs 16 residues. Notes on this clone: As yet, its antigen is unknown.

The genes are TRBV7-3 and TRBJ2-5; 7 bases are shared with TRBD2. The sequencing used peripheral blood, collected in a trial of Ad26.COV2.S vaccine versus placebo. This sequence originates from a person between 18 and 59 years old who received the Ad26.COV2.S COVID-19 vaccine or a placebo. The CDR3 here is CASSRFGGGVQETQYF. CDR3 nucleotide sequence: TGTGCCAGCAGCCGATTTGGGGGAGGGGTTCAAGAGACCCAGTACTTC.